This T cell receptor (beta chain) was documented in a study of neoadjuvant anti-PD-1 for oral cavity cancer (dated by TCRdb to about 2021). Background on the whole study: Before curative-intent surgical resection, most patients were given three to four biweekly doses of nivolumab at 3 mg/kg. The parent correlative cohort had 12 patients and a response rate of 33%. Under RECIST 1.1, patients with complete response, partial response or stable disease were classed as responders, and patients with progression were classed as non-responders. Patients without progression received a fourth nivolumab dose around day 43 and underwent definitive surgical resection on days 50-56. The study at large found these results: The TCR analyses had only a few patients in each response group, and the authors called for validation in larger cohorts. After neoadjuvant nivolumab, T cell clonality (Gini index) in PBMCs was significantly higher in non-responders than in responders. Higher pretreatment blood TCRbeta clonality and lower post-treatment tumor TCRbeta clonality were correlated with higher pretreatment blood Treg/Th17 ratios.

The label giving this sample's time point can be read as: after neoadjuvant nivolumab, at surgical resection. Patients were newly diagnosed with stage II-IVA oral cavity squamous cell carcinoma and had received no prior systemic or radiation treatment. The cohort was made up of patients with locally advanced, HPV-negative oral cavity squamous cell carcinoma. Peripheral blood mononuclear cells were analyzed directly, without maintenance or expansion in culture. Samples were obtained from a longitudinal correlative study of a single-arm phase II trial of neoadjuvant nivolumab in oral cavity squamous cell carcinoma. Genomic DNA-based TCRbeta sequencing was performed on subject-matched pre- and post-treatment PBMCs and tumors from three responders and three non-responders. Peripheral blood mononuclear cells were collected before nivolumab treatment and again after treatment, at the time of surgery. Genomic DNA was isolated from PBMCs using the Maxwell RSC DNA from Cells kit.

As to this clone: The clone's antigen remains unknown. The sample holds no much larger clone one base away, and base qualities are not on file.

V drops 6 bases and J drops 8 bases, leaving 21 bases in between. The germline V gene gives CDR1 as SGDLS and CDR2 as YYNGEE. From its cysteine to its phenylalanine, the CDR3 spans 15 amino acids. Left in the record is the CDR3 DNA by itself, 45 bases read in frame from the first base. For deep sequencing, each PBMC sample was run in six replicates, with libraries mostly built from 480 ng of input genomic DNA. The immunoSEQ hsTCRbeta kit was used to prepare TCRbeta libraries, following the manufacturer's instructions. The finished libraries were brought together in one pool at approximately 3.1 nM, which was then read using an Illumina NovaSeq 6000 S4 flow cell. Per the authors' processing: The immunoSEQ Analyzer was used for raw data preprocessing and quality control. The analysis was limited to productive rearrangements, and each clonotype was defined by a unique CDR3 amino acid sequence. Repertoire clonality was estimated as the Gini-Simpson index, computed with the R package tcR. Student's t test was used to compare Gini indices, while Pearson correlation assessed associations with tumor size change. This is the immuneACCESS table as TCRdb keeps it, with only in-frame sequences that have V and J called. A part of the clones is gone; compared with another copy, unresolved V genes explain less than half, and the rest is unexplained. That table furnishes V, J and clone size, whereas the DNA furnished D and trimming. The sample table lists approximately 30,000 clones, roughly 80% of them with a count of one. The ten most abundant clones make up about 3.4% of the sample.

The V gene is TRBV9 and the J gene is TRBJ2-1, with the D segment possibly TRBD1 or TRBD2, each aligning over 6 bases. The source is a person aged 35-79 years with oral cavity squamous cell carcinoma. The source was PBMCs, collected after nivolumab (anti-PD-1) treatment. In nucleotides, the sequence is TGTGCCAGCAATAGTTTTACTAGGGGGGCCCATGAGCAGTTCTTC. The encoded protein is CASNSFTRGAHEQFF.